This entry lists 15 T cell receptor beta chains sequenced from one sample in a study of blood T cell repertoires in COVID-19 (dated by TCRdb to about 2020). The library came from the immunoSEQ multiplex PCR assay. TCRdb took over this immuneACCESS table, retaining in-frame rearrangements with V and J assigned. Such tables are incomplete; in checked studies, under half of the missing clones stem from an unresolved V gene, and the remainder is unexplained. Here the sample has 70,000 or so clones; about 90% occur a single time. The ten largest account for roughly 8% of the sample. The source material was peripheral blood. All receptors derive from a human donor in a cohort sampled during active COVID-19.

The chain employs TRBV7-9 and TRBJ2-7, with TRBD2 matching 7 bases. The V and J ends lost 4 bases and 0 bases, in that order; junction bases with no gene match: 12. This CDR3 is built from 17 residues. Germline lookup yields CDR1 SEHNR and CDR2 FQNEAQ (reference sequence). The CDR3 sequence: CASSSREGPSSSYEQYF. The CDR3 DNA is TGTGCCAGCAGCTCCAGGGAGGGACCGAGCAGCTCCTACGAGCAGTACTTC.

The chain is built from TRBV7-8 and TRBJ2-3; 12 bases fit TRBD2. Germline CDR1 SGHVS, CDR2 FQNEAQ. The J segment lost 3 bases and the V segment lost 6 bases, leaving 4 bases of the junction unmatched. The CDR3 loop spans 15 amino acids. This CDR3 is CASRRLAGGTDTQYF. The CDR3 nucleotides read TGTGCCAGCAGACGGCTAGCGGGGGGGACAGATACGCAGTATTTT.

V usage is TRBV9 and J usage is TRBJ1-6, with a tentative D call TRBD1 (6 bases). Trimming shortened V by 3 bases and J by 14 bases, and 18 bases separated the two germline ends. CDR1 is SGDLS, CDR2 YYNGEE, per germline. The CDR3 consists of 14 residues. DNA of the CDR3: TGTGCCAGCAGCGGACGGGACACCGGAGACACCCTCCACTTT. It specifies CASSGRDTGDTLHF.

The rearrangement joins TRBV6-6 to TRBJ1-5; D is unclear. Germline loops: CDR1 MNHNY, CDR2 SVGAGI (reference sequence). This CDR3 is 13 amino acids long. The V end was cut by 0 bases, the J end by 7 bases, with 7 bases between. The CDR3 region is CASSYSREQPQHF. The CDR3 coding sequence is TGTGCCAGCAGTTACTCTCGGGAGCAGCCCCAGCATTTT.

This rearrangement joins TRBV10-2 to TRBJ2-7; the match to TRBD2 covers 8 bases. Germline CDR1 is WSHSY and CDR2 is SAAADI. The trim removed 3 bases at V and 3 bases at J, leaving 7 bases unmatched. This CDR3 is 15 amino acids long. The CDR3 reads CASSDSPGGIYEQYF. As DNA, the CDR3 is TGCGCCAGCAGTGACAGTCCGGGGGGGATCTACGAGCAGTACTTC.

V is TRBV11-2 and J is TRBJ1-2; a weak D match, TRBD1 (5 bases). V was clipped by 6 bases and J by 0 bases, with 23 bases between them. This CDR3 has 18 amino acids. Germline V lookup: CDR1 SGHAT, CDR2 FQNNGV. CDR3 amino acids: CASRAGLRSGIANYGYTF. The DNA of the CDR3 is TGTGCCAGCAGGGCGGGACTCCGCTCAGGTATAGCTAACTATGGCTACACCTTC.

The chain recombines TRBV19 with TRBJ1-5; D is possibly TRBD1 (6 bases). The CDR3 spans 16 residues. Trimming shortened V by 5 bases and J by 2 bases, and 16 bases separated the two germline ends. Germline V gene sequence: CDR1 LNHDA, CDR2 SQIVND (reference sequence). The CDR3 spells CASSHTGAGGNQPQHF. The CDR3 DNA reads TGTGCCAGTAGTCACACCGGGGCAGGGGGCAATCAGCCCCAGCATTTT.

The V and J genes are TRBV12-3 or TRBV12-4 and TRBJ2-1, with unresolved D. Trimming stripped 6 bases from V and 1 base from J, with 4 bases between. The CDR3 is 12 amino acids. As DNA, the CDR3 is TGTGCCAGCAGCGCGTCCTACAATGAGCAGTTCTTC. Its translation is CASSASYNEQFF.

The chain couples TRBV27 to TRBJ2-7; TRBD1 matches 8 bases. This CDR3 is built from 14 residues. CDR1 MNHEY and CDR2 SMNVEV come from the germline V gene (reference sequence). The ends lost 7 bases at V and 6 bases at J; junction bases unmatched: 11. CDR3 DNA sequence: TGTGCCAGCACCCTACAGGGGGGAGGATCCGAGCAGTACTTC. The encoded protein is CASTLQGGGSEQYF.

The chain is built from TRBV7-6 and TRBJ1-2, with 9 positions matching TRBD1. V shed 1 base and J 2 bases; nucleotides not matched to a gene: 5. The CDR3 loop spans 16 amino acids. CDR1 and CDR2 (germline): SGHVS, FNYEAQ. CDR3 amino acids: CASSLGTGASNYGYTF. The DNA of the CDR3 is TGTGCCAGCAGCTTAGGGACAGGGGCCTCCAACTATGGCTACACCTTC.

The CDR3 loop reads CASSFGLAGPLEQYF. As DNA, the CDR3 is TGTGCCAGCAGCTTCGGACTAGCGGGGCCCCTCGAGCAGTACTTC. V is TRBV11-2 and J is TRBJ2-7; 12 bases match TRBD2. The V and J ends lost 3 bases and 6 bases, in that order; junction bases with no gene match: 6. The CDR3 runs 15 residues. Germline values: CDR1 SGHAT, CDR2 FQNNGV.

J is TRBJ2-5 and V is TRBV10-3; 10 bases line up with TRBD1. Germline V CDR1 and CDR2: ENHRY, SYGVKD. With 7 bases clipped from V and 5 bases from J, the junction kept 7 bases outside the gene matches. The CDR3 has 14 amino acids. The CDR3 nucleotides read TGTGCCATCAAGGGGACAGGGGAAGGGGAGACCCAGTACTTC. Encoded protein: CAIKGTGEGETQYF.

The rearrangement links TRBV10-3 to TRBJ2-7; D possibly corresponds to TRBD2 (5 bases). The ends were cut back, 10 bases at V and 4 bases at J, with 17 bases in the middle. Germline CDR1 reads ENHRY; CDR2 reads SYGVKD. This CDR3 comprises 13 residues. CDR3 sequence reads: CATAPLEGYEQYF. CDR3 bases: TGTGCCACCGCTCCACTAGAAGGGTACGAGCAGTACTTC.

The V gene is TRBV6-4, the J gene TRBJ1-1; 8 nucleotides agree with TRBD1. V dropped 2 bases and J dropped 3; count of bases not matched to a gene: 14. Germline lookup yields CDR1 MRHNA and CDR2 SNTAGT. CDR3 length: 18 residues. CDR3: CASSDLKSTRTGHTEAFF. The CDR3 DNA sequence: TGTGCCAGCAGTGACCTTAAGTCTACCCGGACAGGGCACACTGAAGCTTTCTTT.

This clone was observed once. The rearrangement uses TRBV18 and TRBJ1-5; no clear D. Trimming removed 2 bases from V and 4 bases from J, with 9 bases in between. CDR3 length: 14 residues. The germline CDR1 and CDR2 sequences are KGHSH and LQKENI. As DNA, the CDR3 is TGTGCCAGCTCACCAAGTAGAGGGAATCAGCCCCAGCATTTT. This gives the protein CASSPSRGNQPQHF.